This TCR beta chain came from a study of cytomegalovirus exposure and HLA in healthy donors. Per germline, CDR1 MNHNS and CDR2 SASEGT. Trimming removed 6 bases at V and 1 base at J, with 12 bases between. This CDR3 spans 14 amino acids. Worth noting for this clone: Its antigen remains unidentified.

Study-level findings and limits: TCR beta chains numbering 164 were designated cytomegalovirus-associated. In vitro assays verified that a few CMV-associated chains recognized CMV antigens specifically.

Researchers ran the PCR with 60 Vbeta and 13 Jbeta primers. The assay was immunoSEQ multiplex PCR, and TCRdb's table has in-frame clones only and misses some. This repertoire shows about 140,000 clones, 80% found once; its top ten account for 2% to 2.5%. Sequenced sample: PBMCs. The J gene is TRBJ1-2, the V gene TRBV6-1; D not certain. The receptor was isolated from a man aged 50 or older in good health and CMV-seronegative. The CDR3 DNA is TGTGCCAGCAGCCTCATGGAGGGTAACTATGGCTACACCTTC. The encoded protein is CASSLMEGNYGYTF.